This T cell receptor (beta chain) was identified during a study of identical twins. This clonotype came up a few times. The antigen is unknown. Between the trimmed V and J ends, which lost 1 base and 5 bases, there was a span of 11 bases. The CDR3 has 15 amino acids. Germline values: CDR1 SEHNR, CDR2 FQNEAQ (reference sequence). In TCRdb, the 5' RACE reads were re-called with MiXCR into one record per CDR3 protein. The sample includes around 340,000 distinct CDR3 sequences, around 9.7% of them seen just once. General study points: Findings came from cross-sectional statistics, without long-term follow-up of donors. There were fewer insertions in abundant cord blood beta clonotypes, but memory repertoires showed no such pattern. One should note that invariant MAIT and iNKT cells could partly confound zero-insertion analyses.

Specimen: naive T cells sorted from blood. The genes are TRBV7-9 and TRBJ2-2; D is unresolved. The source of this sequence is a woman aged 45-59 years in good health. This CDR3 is CASSLVGRATGELFF. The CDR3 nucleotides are TGTGCCAGCAGCTTAGTCGGTCGGGCAACCGGGGAGCTGTTTTTT. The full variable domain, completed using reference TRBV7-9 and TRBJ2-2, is DTGVSQNPRHKITKRGQNVTFRCDPISEHNRLYWYRQTLGQGPEFLTYFQNEAQLEKSRLLSDRFSAERPKGSFSTLEIQRTEQGDSAMYLCASSLVGRATGELFFGEGSRLTVL.